Each of the 14 T cell receptor beta chains below was sequenced from the same sample in a study of blood T cell repertoires in COVID-19. Method: immunoSEQ multiplex PCR; TCRdb's copy keeps in-frame clones and lacks some. The sample shows 140,000 to 150,000 clones, around 86% of them seen only once. The specimen was PBMCs or T cells enriched from blood (not recorded which). The source of these receptors is a man in his sixties who had recovered from COVID-19.

J is TRBJ2-1 and V is TRBV28, with 16 bases lining up with TRBD2. V was pared by 5 bases and J by 6 bases, with 7 bases of the junction left unmatched. The length of the CDR3 is 17 residues. Germline-derived CDR1 and CDR2 are MDHEN and SYDVKM. CDR3 residues: CASSAGTSGGASNEQFF. The CDR3 DNA sequence: TGTGCCAGCAGTGCCGGGACTAGCGGGGGGGCCTCCAATGAGCAGTTCTTC.

This rearrangement joins TRBV18 to TRBJ2-1; D gene unclear. The CDR3 consists of 16 residues. Germline V gene lookup returns CDR1 KGHSH and CDR2 LQKENI. Trimming left V 0 bases short and J 2 bases short, with 11 bases between. CDR3 coding DNA: TGTGCCAGCTCACCACCTGAGTCTTCCCCCTACAATGAGCAGTTCTTC. Translation: CASSPPESSPYNEQFF.

V and J are TRBV28 and TRBJ2-7; 13 nucleotides line up with TRBD2. From germline, CDR1 is MDHEN and CDR2 SYDVKM. This CDR3 is 15 amino acids long. After removal of 7 bases from V and 4 bases from J, the junction contained 7 bases not matched to a gene. CDR3 amino acids: CASKGLAGAVYEQYF. The CDR3 DNA reads TGTGCCAGCAAAGGACTAGCGGGAGCGGTTTACGAGCAGTACTTC.

The V and J genes are TRBV2 and TRBJ2-6; 7 bases are shared with TRBD1. Germline loops: CDR1 SNHLY, CDR2 FYNNEI. J gave up 0 bases and V 7 bases, and 3 bases lay outside the gene matches. This CDR3 has 15 residues. CDR3 coding DNA: TGTGCCAGCATGGGGGACAGCTCTGGGGCCAACGTCCTGACTTTC. Translating gives CASMGDSSGANVLTF. Full variable domain (outside the CDR3, taken from reference TRBV2 and TRBJ2-6): EPEVTQTPSHQVTQMGQEVILRCVPISNHLYFYWYRQILGQKVEFLVSFYNNEISEKSEIFDDQFSVERPDGSNFTLKIRSTKLEDSAMYFCASMGDSSGANVLTFGAGSRLTVL.

The rearrangement links TRBV11-1 to TRBJ2-4; D is possibly TRBD1 (6 bases). V lost 6 bases, J lost 5 bases, and 11 bases lay in between. Germline V gene data show CDR1 as SGHAT and CDR2 as FQDESV (reference sequence). This CDR3 comprises 13 residues. CDR3 in amino acids: CASSSRTENIQYF. CDR3 bases: TGTGCCAGCAGTTCGAGGACAGAAAACATTCAGTACTTC.

The rearrangement uses TRBV5-1 and TRBJ1-2; D gene uncertain. The V gene lost 0 bases and the J gene lost 2 bases, with 11 bases spanning the gap. Germline CDR1 and CDR2: SGHRS and YFSETQ. The CDR3 covers 15 residues. The CDR3 DNA follows: TGCGCCAGCAGCTTGGCCGATGGCAGGAACTATGGCTACACCTTC. Translating gives CASSLADGRNYGYTF.

The CDR3 loop is CATRGQAAYEQYF. DNA of the CDR3: TGTGCCACCAGAGGACAGGCAGCCTACGAGCAGTACTTC. The V and J genes are TRBV19 and TRBJ2-7, with TRBD1 identical over 7 bases. The CDR3 extends over 13 amino acids. Trimming took 10 bases from V and 2 from J; bases not matched to a gene: 8. CDR1 and CDR2 from the germline V gene are LNHDA and SQIVND (reference sequence).

CDR3 sequence (DNA): TGTGCCAGCAGCTTAGAATCAGGGGCGGCCAAAAACATTCAGTACTTC. It is translated as CASSLESGAAKNIQYF. The chain links TRBV7-6 to TRBJ2-4, with a possible D match to TRBD1 (6 bases). From germline, CDR1 is SGHVS and CDR2 FNYEAQ. Trimming removed 1 base at V and 1 base at J, with 11 bases between. CDR3 length equals 16 residues.

The J gene is TRBJ1-5, the V gene TRBV18; 7 bases map to TRBD1. The germline gives CDR1 KGHSH, CDR2 LQKENI. Germline trimming cut 3 bases from V and 9 bases from J; bases unmatched to any gene: 11. This CDR3 has 15 residues. In nucleotides, the CDR3 is TGTGCCAGCTCACCCGACGCTACAGGGGCCCGGCCCCAGCATTTT. This sequence encodes CASSPDATGARPQHF.

This clone was recorded once. The CDR3 sequence: CATSRGLAGEETQYF. The CDR3 nucleotides read TGTGCCACCAGCAGAGGGCTAGCGGGAGAAGAGACCCAGTACTTC. This rearrangement joins TRBV15 to TRBJ2-5; TRBD2 matches 10 bases. Per the germline V gene, CDR1 is LNHNV and CDR2 is YYDKDF (reference sequence). This CDR3 region has 15 residues. The V segment lost 1 base and the J segment 3 bases; nucleotides outside the gene matches: 2.

The chain combines TRBV19 with TRBJ1-4, with D perhaps TRBD1 (5 bases). The V gene's germline CDR1 is LNHDA and CDR2 SQIVND (reference sequence). V was pared by 8 bases and J by 8 bases, with 12 bases between. CDR3 size: 12 residues. CDR3 nucleotide sequence: TGTGCCAGTGGGGAAGGGGAAGAAAAACTGTTTTTT. Protein product: CASGEGEEKLFF.

V and J are TRBV5-1 and TRBJ2-7, with TRBD2 as a possible D gene (5 bases). CDR1 SGHRS and CDR2 YFSETQ come from the germline V gene. Trimming shortened V by 0 bases and J by 6 bases, and 7 bases separated the two germline ends. The CDR3 is 12 amino acids. Written as DNA, the CDR3 is TGCGCCAGCAGCTTGGGACTAACCGAGCAGTACTTC. Translation: CASSLGLTEQYF.

DNA of the CDR3: TGTGCCAGCAGCCCTCGACTAGCGGGAGCCTACAATGAGCAGTTCTTC. This gives the protein CASSPRLAGAYNEQFF. The rearrangement links TRBV9 to TRBJ2-1; the match to TRBD2 covers 12 bases. With 4 bases clipped from V and 2 bases from J, the junction kept 4 bases outside the gene matches. Germline V gene sequence: CDR1 SGDLS, CDR2 YYNGEE. The CDR3 spans 16 residues.

The chain employs TRBV21-1 and TRBJ1-6; the listed D gene, TRBD1, was not tested against the DNA. TRBV21-1 corresponds to a pseudogene. The CDR3 runs 14 residues. The chain's CDR3 is CASSPGHYNSPLHF. The CDR3 DNA reads TGTGCCAGCAGCCCCGGACACTATAATTCACCCCTCCACTTT.